These 28 T cell receptor beta chains share one sample of origin, sequenced in a study of cytomegalovirus exposure and HLA in healthy donors. The PCR had 60 Vbeta and 13 Jbeta primers. TCRdb's copy holds only in-frame clones and misses some; the assay was immunoSEQ multiplex PCR. The sample yields some 120,000 clones, 75% to 90% seen once. Specimen: PBMCs. The origin of the receptors is a man between 35 and 55 years old in good health and CMV-seronegative.

This chain uses TRBV6-5 with TRBJ1-5; TRBD1 might be the D (6 bases). Germline-derived CDR1 and CDR2 are MNHEY and SVGAGI. With 5 bases removed from V and 6 bases from J, the gap between germline ends came to 11 bases. The CDR3 contains 13 residues. The chain's CDR3 is CASSRDIGQPQHF. CDR3 coding DNA: TGTGCCAGCAGTCGGGACATAGGTCAGCCCCAGCATTTT.

The V and J genes are TRBV7-9 and TRBJ2-7, with D uncertain. The CDR3 length is 12 residues. Trimming left V 4 bases short and J 0 bases short, with 4 bases between. CDR1 is SEHNR, CDR2 FQNEAQ, per germline (reference sequence). CDR3 in amino acids: CASSSYSYEQYF. The CDR3 nucleotides read TGTGCCAGCAGCTCCTACTCCTACGAGCAGTACTTC.

The chain has TRBV20-1 and TRBJ1-2; D is uncertain. Germline loops: CDR1 DFQATT, CDR2 SNEGSKA (reference sequence). The V and J ends lost 7 bases and 7 bases respectively, with 10 bases between them. The CDR3 covers 10 residues. CDR3 sequence (DNA): TGCAGTGGTGTGGAGGGTGGCTACACCTTC. It is translated as CSGVEGGYTF.

This chain links TRBV19 with TRBJ2-5; TRBD1 is a possible D gene (6 bases). Germline V gene data show CDR1 as LNHDA and CDR2 as SQIVND (reference sequence). This CDR3 region has 14 residues. Trimming left V 5 bases short and J 1 base short, with 11 bases between. The CDR3 loop reads CASSSGTLQETQYF. The CDR3 DNA reads as TGTGCCAGTAGTTCCGGGACACTCCAAGAGACCCAGTACTTC.

The rearrangement uses TRBV7-9 and TRBJ2-7; 7 bases fit TRBD1. The CDR3 extends over 16 amino acids. V dropped 5 bases and J dropped 1; count of bases not matched to a gene: 11. The V gene's germline CDR1 is SEHNR and CDR2 FQNEAQ (reference sequence). The CDR3 is CASSAPQGVVSYEQYF. CDR3 DNA: TGTGCCAGCAGCGCGCCGCAGGGGGTAGTTTCCTACGAGCAGTACTTC.

This sequence joins TRBV28 and TRBJ1-1; D perhaps matches TRBD1 (5 bases). This CDR3 comprises 17 residues. The germline V and J ends were trimmed by 1 base and 0 bases, with 15 bases remaining between them. The germline gives CDR1 MDHEN, CDR2 SYDVKM. The CDR3, as DNA: TGTGCCAGCAGTTTATCCCCCGGACAAGCCTTGAACACTGAAGCTTTCTTT. Protein: CASSLSPGQALNTEAFF.

J is TRBJ2-5 and V is TRBV5-4, with D maybe TRBD2 (6 bases). The DNA end is more similar to TRBJ2-7, so the J call may be wrong. The CDR3 consists of 13 residues. Germline V gene sequence: CDR1 SGHNT, CDR2 YYREEE (reference sequence). CDR3 coding DNA: TGTGCCAGCAGCTTTCCGGGGGTGTACGAGCAGTACTTC. Translated, it gives CASSFPGVYEQYF.

Details on this clone: The same CDR3 is also encoded by other DNA sequences in this sample. The V and J genes are TRBV5-4 and TRBJ2-2; 9 bases match TRBD2. CDR1 and CDR2 (germline): SGHNT, YYREEE (reference sequence). V shed 3 bases, J shed 2 bases, and the junction held 5 bases outside the gene matches. The CDR3 contains 16 residues. CDR3 loop: CASSSSSGANTGELFF. DNA of the CDR3: TGTGCCAGCAGCTCATCTAGCGGGGCAAACACCGGGGAGCTGTTTTTT. The full variable domain, with the rest looked up from reference TRBV5-4 and TRBJ2-2, is ETGVTQSPTHLIKTRGQQVTLRCSSQSGHNTVSWYQQALGQGPQFIFQYYREEENGRGNFPPRFSGLQFPNYSSELNVNALELDDSALYLCASSSSSGANTGELFFGEGSRLTVL.

The chain links TRBV15 to TRBJ1-3; D may be TRBD1 (6 bases). Germline lookup yields CDR1 LNHNV and CDR2 YYDKDF (reference sequence). The CDR3 is 16 residues long. The ends were cut back, 0 bases at V and 2 bases at J, with 11 bases in the middle. The DNA for the CDR3 is TGTGCCACCAGCAGAGATGAGGCAGGGGCTGGAAACACCATATATTTT. This translates into CATSRDEAGAGNTIYF.

The CDR3 region has the DNA TGTGCCAGTAGTCCCGACAGGGCCAATGAAAAACTGTTTTTT. Amino acid sequence: CASSPDRANEKLFF. This chain uses TRBV19 with TRBJ1-4, with 7 bases fitting TRBD1. This CDR3 contains 14 residues. V lost 5 bases, J lost 5 bases, and 5 bases stayed unmatched. CDR1 and CDR2 from the germline V gene are LNHDA and SQIVND (reference sequence).

This clone was seen once. One end of the junction fails to match germline, which may point to a read error. The rearrangement joins TRBV19 to TRBJ2-1; D is possibly TRBD1 (5 bases). Germline assignment: CDR1 LNHDA and CDR2 SQIVND (reference sequence). The CDR3 covers 15 residues. DNA for the CDR3: TGTGCCAGTAGTCCGACAGTGAGGTCCTACAATGAGAAGTTCTTC. It codes for CASSPTVRSYNEKFF.

The V gene is TRBV5-1, the J gene TRBJ1-3; 9 nucleotides agree with TRBD1. The CDR3 contains 16 residues. From germline, CDR1 is SGHRS and CDR2 YFSETQ. V shed 4 bases and J 4 bases; nucleotides not matched to a gene: 9. The CDR3 region has the DNA TGCGCCAGCAGCCGGGACAGGGTAACGGGGGGAAACACCATATATTTT. Translated, it gives CASSRDRVTGGNTIYF.

This clone was picked up one time. V is TRBV5-1 and J is TRBJ1-3; possible D gene TRBD1, 6 bases. Trimming cost V 2 bases and J 2 bases, with 8 bases left between them. From germline, CDR1 is SGHRS and CDR2 YFSETQ. CDR3 length: 14 residues. The CDR3 loop reads CASSFAGAGNTIYF. CDR3 coding DNA: TGCGCCAGCAGCTTCGCAGGGGCTGGAAACACCATATATTTT.

The chain is built from TRBV7-9 and TRBJ2-5; D perhaps matches TRBD1 (6 bases). CDR1 and CDR2 (germline): SEHNR, FQNEAQ (reference sequence). Trimming took 5 bases from V and 7 from J, leaving 20 bases between them. This CDR3 spans 15 amino acids. The CDR3 DNA sequence: TGTGCCAGCAGCCCGCCCTTTCGTCTAGGGGGGACCCAGTACTTC. Residues: CASSPPFRLGGTQYF.

The V call is TRBV29-1, the J call TRBJ1-2, with unresolved D. Germline assignment: CDR1 SQVTM and CDR2 ANQGSEA. V lost 7 bases and J lost 0, with 12 bases in between. The CDR3 is 13 amino acids. The CDR3 DNA follows: TGCAGCGCCTCAGAGGGATCTAACTATGGCTACACCTTC. Protein product: CSASEGSNYGYTF.

The chain employs TRBV7-9 and TRBJ2-1; 7 positions match TRBD2. Germline CDR1 is SEHNR and CDR2 is FQNEAQ (reference sequence). V shed 0 bases and J 12 bases; nucleotides not matched to a gene: 5. This CDR3 has 13 residues. The CDR3 here is CASSLAGREWQFF. The CDR3 region has the DNA TGTGCCAGCAGCTTAGCGGGGAGGGAGTGGCAGTTCTTC.

V and J are TRBV19 and TRBJ1-1, with TRBD1 matching over 7 bases. Germline-derived CDR1 and CDR2 are LNHDA and SQIVND (reference sequence). J lost 0 bases, V lost 5 bases, and 15 bases had no gene match. There are 18 residues in the CDR3. The CDR3 region is CASSSQGVVLVLNTEAFF. CDR3 DNA: TGTGCCAGTAGTTCCCAGGGGGTCGTCCTCGTTTTGAACACTGAAGCTTTCTTT.

The chain uses TRBV13 and TRBJ2-1, with TRBD2 identical over 13 bases. Per germline, CDR1 PRHDT and CDR2 FYEKMQ (reference sequence). This CDR3 is 17 amino acids long. The trim removed 5 bases at V and 8 bases at J, leaving 12 bases unmatched. CDR3 nucleotide sequence: TGTGCCAGCAGCCCCCTAGGACTAGCGGGAGTTCTGGATGAGCAGTTCTTC. This gives the protein CASSPLGLAGVLDEQFF.

The chain uses TRBV29-1 and TRBJ2-2; 8 positions agree with TRBD2. The CDR3 contains 15 residues. Losses at the gene ends were 7 bases for V and 8 bases for J; bases not matched to a gene: 15. In germline, CDR1 is SQVTM, CDR2 ANQGSEA. The CDR3 sequence is CSAGKGTSVPGELFF. As DNA, the CDR3 is TGCAGCGCTGGGAAAGGGACTAGTGTTCCGGGGGAGCTGTTTTTT.

The chain recombines TRBV20-1 with TRBJ2-7, with D perhaps TRBD2 (6 bases). Trimming cost V 1 base and J 7 bases, with 8 bases left between them. Germline lookup yields CDR1 DFQATT and CDR2 SNEGSKA (reference sequence). The CDR3 runs to 11 residues. The DNA of the CDR3 is TGCAGTGCTAGAGTGCGGGAAGAGCAGTACTTC. As protein: CSARVREEQYF.

The chain joins TRBV7-7 to TRBJ2-5; 14 bases align to TRBD2. The length of the CDR3 is 18 residues. Germline CDR1 and CDR2: SSHAT and FNYEAQ (reference sequence). V lost 0 bases and J lost 5; bases outside the gene matches: 8. The CDR3 here is CASSLARRGLAGEETQYF. The DNA of the CDR3 is TGTGCCAGCAGCTTAGCGCGTAGGGGACTAGCGGGAGAGGAGACCCAGTACTTC.

The gene calls are TRBV27 and TRBJ2-5; D not resolved. Germline CDR1 and CDR2: MNHEY and SMNVEV (reference sequence). Between the trimmed V and J ends, which lost 6 bases and 4 bases, there was a span of 18 bases. The CDR3 loop spans 15 amino acids. The CDR3 nucleotides are TGTGCCAGCAGCACGGATGGGCCCGGTTCAGAGACCCAGTACTTC. This encodes CASSTDGPGSETQYF.

The chain carries TRBV5-4 and TRBJ2-5; 8 bases are shared with TRBD1. V trimming: 2 bases; J trimming: 10 bases; junction bases outside the gene matches: 4. The CDR3 is 12 amino acids. The V gene's germline CDR1 is SGHNT and CDR2 YYREEE (reference sequence). The CDR3 DNA sequence: TGTGCCAGCAGCTTAGGACAGGGTGGCCAGTACTTC. It specifies CASSLGQGGQYF. The full variable domain, with the rest looked up from reference TRBV5-4 and TRBJ2-5, is ETGVTQSPTHLIKTRGQQVTLRCSSQSGHNTVSWYQQALGQGPQFIFQYYREEENGRGNFPPRFSGLQFPNYSSELNVNALELDDSALYLCASSLGQGGQYFGPGTRLLVL.

This clone showed up just a few times. V is TRBV7-6 and J is TRBJ2-6; tentative D call: TRBD2 (7 bases). Germline V gives CDR1 SGHVS, CDR2 FNYEAQ. This CDR3 comprises 16 residues. The V and J ends lost 4 bases and 2 bases respectively, with 12 bases between them. For the CDR3, the DNA is TGTGCCAGCAGCTCGGGGGGCGGGACTGGGGCCAACGTCCTGACTTTC. Amino acid sequence: CASSSGGGTGANVLTF.

This clone appeared a few times. V is TRBV29-1 and J is TRBJ2-3; 7 nucleotides align to TRBD1. V shed 5 bases and J 1 base; nucleotides not matched to a gene: 6. CDR3 length: 14 residues. Per the germline V gene, CDR1 is SQVTM and CDR2 is ANQGSEA. In DNA, the CDR3 is TGCAGCGTTACAGGGGTTTGGGGCACAGATACGCAGTATTTT. It translates to CSVTGVWGTDTQYF.

The J gene is TRBJ1-1, the V gene TRBV4-1; weak D call: TRBD1 (5 bases). With 0 bases removed from V and 2 bases from J, the gap between germline ends came to 16 bases. Germline values: CDR1 MGHRA, CDR2 YSYEKL. This CDR3 has 17 amino acids. CDR3: CASSQEWQGGKNTEAFF. CDR3 coding DNA: TGCGCCAGCAGCCAAGAATGGCAGGGTGGTAAAAACACTGAAGCTTTCTTT.

The rearrangement joins TRBV30 to TRBJ2-4, with 8 nucleotides matching TRBD2. CDR3 length: 15 residues. J gave up 2 bases and V 3 bases, and 6 bases lay outside the gene matches. From germline, CDR1 is GTSNPN and CDR2 SVGIG (reference sequence). The CDR3 sequence is CAWSNGGATKNIQYF. The CDR3 region has the DNA TGTGCCTGGAGCAACGGGGGGGCGACCAAAAACATTCAGTACTTC.

V usage is TRBV30 and J usage is TRBJ1-1, with TRBD1 matching 8 bases. After removal of 2 bases from V and 1 base from J, the junction contained 3 bases not matched to a gene. The CDR3 covers 14 residues. Germline V gives CDR1 GTSNPN, CDR2 SVGIG (reference sequence). CDR3 protein: CAWSNRGGNTEAFF. CDR3 DNA: TGTGCCTGGAGTAACAGGGGGGGGAACACTGAAGCTTTCTTT.